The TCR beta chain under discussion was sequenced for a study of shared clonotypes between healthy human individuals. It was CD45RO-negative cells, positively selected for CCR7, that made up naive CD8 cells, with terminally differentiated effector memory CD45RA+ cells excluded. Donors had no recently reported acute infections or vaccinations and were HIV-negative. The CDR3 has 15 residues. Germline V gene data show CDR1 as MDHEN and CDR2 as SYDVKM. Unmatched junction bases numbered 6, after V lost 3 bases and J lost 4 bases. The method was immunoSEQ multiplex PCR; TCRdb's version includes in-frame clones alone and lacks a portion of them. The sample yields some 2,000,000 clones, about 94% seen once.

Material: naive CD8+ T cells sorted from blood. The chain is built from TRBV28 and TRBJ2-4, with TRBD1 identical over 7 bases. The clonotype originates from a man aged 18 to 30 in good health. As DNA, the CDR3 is TGTGCCAGCAGTTTTGGTCAGACAGGGAAAAACATTCAGTACTTC. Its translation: CASSFGQTGKNIQYF.